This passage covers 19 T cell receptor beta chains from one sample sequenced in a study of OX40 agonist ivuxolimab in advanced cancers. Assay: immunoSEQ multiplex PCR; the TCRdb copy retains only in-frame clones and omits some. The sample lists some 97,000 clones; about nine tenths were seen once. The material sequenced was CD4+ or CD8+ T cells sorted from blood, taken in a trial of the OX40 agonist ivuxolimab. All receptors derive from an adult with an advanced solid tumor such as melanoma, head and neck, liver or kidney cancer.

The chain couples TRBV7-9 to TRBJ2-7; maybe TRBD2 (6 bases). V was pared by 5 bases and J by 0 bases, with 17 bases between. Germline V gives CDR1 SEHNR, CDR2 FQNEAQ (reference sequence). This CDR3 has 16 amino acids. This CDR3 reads CASSLQKAGSSYEQYF. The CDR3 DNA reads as TGTGCCAGCAGCCTCCAGAAGGCGGGATCCTCCTACGAGCAGTACTTC.

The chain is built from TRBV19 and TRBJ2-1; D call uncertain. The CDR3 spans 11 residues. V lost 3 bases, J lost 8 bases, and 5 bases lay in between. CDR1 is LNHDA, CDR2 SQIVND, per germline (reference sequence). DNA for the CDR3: TGTGCCAGTAGTATCTCCCATGAGCAGTTCTTC. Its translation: CASSISHEQFF.

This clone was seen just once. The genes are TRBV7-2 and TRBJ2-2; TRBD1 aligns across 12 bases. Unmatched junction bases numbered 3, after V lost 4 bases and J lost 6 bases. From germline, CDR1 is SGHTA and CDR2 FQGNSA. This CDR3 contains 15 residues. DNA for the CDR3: TGTGCCAGCAGCTGGGACAGGGGGCGACCCGGGGAGCTGTTTTTT. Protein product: CASSWDRGRPGELFF.

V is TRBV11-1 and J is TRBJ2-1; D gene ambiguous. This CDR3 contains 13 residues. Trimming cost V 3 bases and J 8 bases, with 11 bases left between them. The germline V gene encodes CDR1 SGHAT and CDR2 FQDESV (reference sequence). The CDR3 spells CASSLYTGDEQFF. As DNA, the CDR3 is TGTGCCAGCAGCTTGTATACTGGGGATGAGCAGTTCTTC.

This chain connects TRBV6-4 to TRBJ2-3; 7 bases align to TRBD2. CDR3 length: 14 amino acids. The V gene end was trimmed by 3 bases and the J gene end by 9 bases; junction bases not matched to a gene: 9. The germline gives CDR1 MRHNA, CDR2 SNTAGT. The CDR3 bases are TGTGCCAGCAGTGAACAGGCGGGAGCTGGCACGCAGTATTTT. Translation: CASSEQAGAGTQYF.

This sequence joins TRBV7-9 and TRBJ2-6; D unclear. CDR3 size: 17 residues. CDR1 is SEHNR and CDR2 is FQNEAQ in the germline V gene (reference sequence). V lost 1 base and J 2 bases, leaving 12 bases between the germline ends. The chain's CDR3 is CASSLGYGNPGANVLTF. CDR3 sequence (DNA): TGTGCCAGCAGCTTAGGATATGGTAATCCTGGGGCCAACGTCCTGACTTTC.

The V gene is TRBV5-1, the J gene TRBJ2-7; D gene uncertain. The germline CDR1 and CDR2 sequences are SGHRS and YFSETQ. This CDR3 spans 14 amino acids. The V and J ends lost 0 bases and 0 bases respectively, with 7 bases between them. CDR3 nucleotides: TGCGCCAGCAGCTTGGTCGGGCTCTCCTACGAGCAGTACTTC. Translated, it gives CASSLVGLSYEQYF. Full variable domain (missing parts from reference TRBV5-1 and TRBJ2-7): KAGVTQTPRYLIKTRGQQVTLSCSPISGHRSVSWYQQTPGQGLQFLFEYFSETQRNKGNFPGRFSGRQFSNSRSEMNVSTLELGDSALYLCASSLVGLSYEQYFGPGTRLTVT.

CDR3 DNA: TGTGCCAGCAAGGAGGGACCGTTGTTAATCGAGCAGTTCTTC. Protein sequence: CASKEGPLLIEQFF. The chain joins TRBV6-1 to TRBJ2-1; D might be TRBD2 (6 bases). This CDR3 spans 14 amino acids. From germline, CDR1 is MNHNS and CDR2 SASEGT. The ends were cut back, 7 bases at V and 10 bases at J, with 20 bases in the middle.

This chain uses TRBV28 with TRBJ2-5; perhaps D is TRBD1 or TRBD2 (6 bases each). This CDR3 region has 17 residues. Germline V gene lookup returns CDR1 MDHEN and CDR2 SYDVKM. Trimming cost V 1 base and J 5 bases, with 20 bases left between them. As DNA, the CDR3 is TGTGCCAGCAGTTTATTGGGGGGCGCCCTCCCAACGGAGACCCAGTACTTC. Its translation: CASSLLGGALPTETQYF. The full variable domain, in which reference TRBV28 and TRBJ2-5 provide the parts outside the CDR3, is DVKVTQSSRYLVKRTGEKVFLECVQDMDHENMFWYRQDPGLGLRLIYFSYDVKMKEKGDIPEGYSVSREKKERFSLILESASTNQTSMYLCASSLLGGALPTETQYFGPGTRLLVL.

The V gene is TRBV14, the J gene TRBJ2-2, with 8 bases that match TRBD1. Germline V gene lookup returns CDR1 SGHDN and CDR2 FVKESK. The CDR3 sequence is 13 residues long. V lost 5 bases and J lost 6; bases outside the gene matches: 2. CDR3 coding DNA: TGTGCCAGCAGCTACAGGGGGTCCGGGGAGCTGTTTTTT. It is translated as CASSYRGSGELFF.

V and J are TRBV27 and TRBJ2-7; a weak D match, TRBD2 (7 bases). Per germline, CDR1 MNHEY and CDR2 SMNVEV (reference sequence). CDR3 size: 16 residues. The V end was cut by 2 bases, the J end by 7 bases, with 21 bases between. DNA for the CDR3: TGTGCCAGCAGTTTAATGAGGGGGGAGGGCCCTCGAGAGCAGTACTTC. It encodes CASSLMRGEGPREQYF.

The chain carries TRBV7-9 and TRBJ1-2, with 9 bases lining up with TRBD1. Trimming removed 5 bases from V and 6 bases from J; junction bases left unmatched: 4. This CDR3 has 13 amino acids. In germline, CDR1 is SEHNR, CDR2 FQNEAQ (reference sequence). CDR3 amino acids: CASSLRTGDGYTF. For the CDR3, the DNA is TGTGCCAGCAGCCTTCGGACAGGGGATGGCTACACCTTC. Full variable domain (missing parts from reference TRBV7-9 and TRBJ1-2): DTGVSQNPRHKITKRGQNVTFRCDPISEHNRLYWYRQTLGQGPEFLTYFQNEAQLEKSRLLSDRFSAERPKGSFSTLEIQRTEQGDSAMYLCASSLRTGDGYTFGSGTRLTVV.

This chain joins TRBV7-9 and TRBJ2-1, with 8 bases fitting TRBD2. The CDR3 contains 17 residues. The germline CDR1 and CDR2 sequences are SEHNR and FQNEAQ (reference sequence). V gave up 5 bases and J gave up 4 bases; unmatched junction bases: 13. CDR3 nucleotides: TGTGCCAGCAGCGCACCCACCGGACTAGCTGGTTACAATGAGCAGTTCTTC. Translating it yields CASSAPTGLAGYNEQFF.

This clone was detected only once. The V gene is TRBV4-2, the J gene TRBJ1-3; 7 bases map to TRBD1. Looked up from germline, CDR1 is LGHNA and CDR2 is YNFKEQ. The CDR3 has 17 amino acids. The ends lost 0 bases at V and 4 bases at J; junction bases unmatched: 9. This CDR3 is CASSQDRTGASGNTIYF. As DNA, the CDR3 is TGTGCCAGCAGCCAAGATCGTACAGGGGCATCCGGAAACACCATATATTTT.

The CDR3 spells CTSSQDLKASGKGTFNEQFF. The DNA of the CDR3 is TGCACCAGCAGCCAAGATCTTAAGGCTAGCGGCAAGGGGACGTTCAATGAGCAGTTCTTC. The chain links TRBV1 to TRBJ2-1; the D call of TRBD2 is as the table states it, not checked on the DNA. TRBV1 is designated a pseudogene. The CDR3 has 20 amino acids.

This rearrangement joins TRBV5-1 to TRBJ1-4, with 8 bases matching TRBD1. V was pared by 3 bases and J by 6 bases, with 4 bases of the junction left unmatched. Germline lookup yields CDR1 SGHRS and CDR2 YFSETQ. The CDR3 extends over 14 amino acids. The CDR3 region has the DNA TGCGCCAGCAGCTCGGGACAGGCGGATGAAAAACTGTTTTTT. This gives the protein CASSSGQADEKLFF.

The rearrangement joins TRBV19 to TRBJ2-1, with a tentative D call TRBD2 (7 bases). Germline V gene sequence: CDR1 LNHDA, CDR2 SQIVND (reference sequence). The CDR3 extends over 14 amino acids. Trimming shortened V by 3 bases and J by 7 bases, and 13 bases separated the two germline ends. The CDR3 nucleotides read TGTGCCAGTAGTATGAGGGGGGGAAAGAATGAGCAGTTCTTC. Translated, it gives CASSMRGGKNEQFF.

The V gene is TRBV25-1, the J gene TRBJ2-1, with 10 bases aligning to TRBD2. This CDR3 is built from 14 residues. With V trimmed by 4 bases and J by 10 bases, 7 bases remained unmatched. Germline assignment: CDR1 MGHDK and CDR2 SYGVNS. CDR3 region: CASSGTSGYTEQFF. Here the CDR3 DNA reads TGTGCCAGCAGTGGGACTAGCGGATATACCGAGCAGTTCTTC.

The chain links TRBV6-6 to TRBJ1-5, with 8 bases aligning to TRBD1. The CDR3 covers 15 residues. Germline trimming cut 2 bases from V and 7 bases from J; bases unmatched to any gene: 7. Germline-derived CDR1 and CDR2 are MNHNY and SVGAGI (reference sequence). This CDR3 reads CASSYVDRGGQPQHF. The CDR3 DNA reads TGTGCCAGCAGTTACGTTGACAGGGGAGGACAGCCCCAGCATTTT.